This T cell receptor beta chain stems from a study of blood T cell repertoires in COVID-19. Study overall: Specimens from acute and convalescent COVID-19 originated in the United States, Italy and Spain. Sources were T cells, B-cell-depleted T cells, or PBMCs; the material itself was cDNA or gDNA.

CDR1 and CDR2 (germline): GTSNPN, SVGIG (reference sequence). The CDR3 is 16 residues long. The V gene lost 5 bases and the J gene lost 0 bases, with 16 bases spanning the gap. In the study's own analysis: How many nucleated cells were present was estimated from reference gene primer amplification. The data were produced by immunoSEQ multiplex PCR, yet TCRdb's version contains in-frame clones alone and is incomplete. V and J calls and clone size are as listed in that table; D and trimming were resolved from the DNA. This table holds a few hundred thousand clones, approximately 81% found once. Sequencing input: peripheral blood. This chain connects TRBV30 to TRBJ2-2; maybe TRBD2 (6 bases). The clonotype was recovered from a man aged 45-65 years who had recovered from COVID-19. The CDR3 here is CAWGQGGFANTGELFF. The DNA for the CDR3 is TGTGCCTGGGGGCAGGGAGGCTTCGCGAACACCGGGGAGCTGTTTTTT.